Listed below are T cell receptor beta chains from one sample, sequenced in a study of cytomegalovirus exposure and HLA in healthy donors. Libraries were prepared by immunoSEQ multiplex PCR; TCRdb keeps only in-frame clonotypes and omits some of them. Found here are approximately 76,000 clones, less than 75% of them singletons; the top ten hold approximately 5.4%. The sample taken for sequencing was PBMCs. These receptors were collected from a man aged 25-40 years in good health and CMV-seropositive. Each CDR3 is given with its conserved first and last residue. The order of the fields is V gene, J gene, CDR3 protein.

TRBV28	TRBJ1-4	CATRTAGTKGEKLFF
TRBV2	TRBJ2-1	CASSDGLAGYYNEQFF
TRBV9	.	CASSVGAGAYEQYF
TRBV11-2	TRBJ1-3	CASSWDRPVSGNTIYF
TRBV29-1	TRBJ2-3	CSVGLARGQDTQYF
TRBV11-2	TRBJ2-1	CASSQAPNSYNEQFF
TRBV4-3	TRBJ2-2	CASSQAGTGLEVGELFF
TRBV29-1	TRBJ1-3	CSARPNSGNTIYF
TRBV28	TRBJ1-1	CASSFPRTGTNTEAFF
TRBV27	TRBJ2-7	CASSLSTSGGAYEQYF
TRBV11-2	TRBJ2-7	CASSHRTSGTSSYEQYF
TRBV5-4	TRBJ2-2	CASTSGLANTGELFF
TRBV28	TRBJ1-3	CASTPTGAGNTIYF
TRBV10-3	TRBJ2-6	CAILGQGEGSRANVLTF
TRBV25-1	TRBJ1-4	CASSERAGGNEKLFF
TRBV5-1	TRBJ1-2	CASRATGNYGYTF
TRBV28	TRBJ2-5	CASSRNGQGGGGETQYF
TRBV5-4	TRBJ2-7	CASSGGTRSRYEQYF
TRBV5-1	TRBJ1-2	CASSLSQGAGGYTF
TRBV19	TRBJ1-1	CASRRTDAEAFF
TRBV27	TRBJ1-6	CASSVRGFSYNSPLHF
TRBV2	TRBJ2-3	CASSVSLEDTQYF
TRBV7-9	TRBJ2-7	CASSGTGYEQYF
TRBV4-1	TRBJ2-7	CASSHQADSYEQYF
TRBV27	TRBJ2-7	CASSIRAPYEQYF
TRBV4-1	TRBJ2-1	CASSQEGAGGPLEQFF
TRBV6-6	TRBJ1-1	CASRRTGPTEAFF
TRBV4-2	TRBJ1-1	CASNRGLEAFF
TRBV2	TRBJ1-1	CASSSVGGLEAFF
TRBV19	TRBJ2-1	CASSPFHGYNEQFF
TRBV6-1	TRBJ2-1	CASRTGGSVWNEQFF
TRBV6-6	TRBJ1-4	CASSYQGPVEKLFF
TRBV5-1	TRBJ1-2	CASTGDSNYGYTF
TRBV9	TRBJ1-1	CASSRTGRMNTEAFF
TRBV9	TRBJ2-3	CASSVVGQGYDTQYF
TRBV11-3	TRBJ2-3	CASSSGPLAASTDTQYF
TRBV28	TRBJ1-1	CASSRLGVGGEAFF
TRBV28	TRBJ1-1	CASSLSPRNTEAFF
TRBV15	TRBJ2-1	CATSRGGSDYNEQFF
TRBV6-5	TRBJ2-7	CASSYSESGALEQYF
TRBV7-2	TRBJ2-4	CASSLEDRGQRIQYF
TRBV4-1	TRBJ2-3	CASSQDGRLAGTDTQYF
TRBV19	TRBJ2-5	CASSIDLGGGETQYF
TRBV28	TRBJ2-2	CASTLPGARGLSGGELFF
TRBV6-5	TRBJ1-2	CASSYSGTGGHQGYTF
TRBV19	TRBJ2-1	CATLGTSARRQFF
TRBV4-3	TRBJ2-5	CASSQSVAGLETQYF
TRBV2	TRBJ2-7	CASSVRVQYEQYF
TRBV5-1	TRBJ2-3	CASSRDSQISTDTQYF
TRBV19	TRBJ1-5	CASTDRAPNQPQHF
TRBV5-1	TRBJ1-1	CASSASVGQGRMNTEAFF
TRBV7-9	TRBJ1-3	CASSWIGQGTGNTIYF
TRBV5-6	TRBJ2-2	CASSGRQVTGELFF
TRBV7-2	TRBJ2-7	CASSLLGGFRYEQYF
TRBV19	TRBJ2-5	CASSIGSSAGETQYF
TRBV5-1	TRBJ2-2	CASSLGGSGELFF
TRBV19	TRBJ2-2	CASRGTGVAGELFF
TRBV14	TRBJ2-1	CASSSISPGQGPYNEQFF
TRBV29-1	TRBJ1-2	CSVVVTADYGYTF
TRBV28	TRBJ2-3	CASSGRSEREGDTQYF